What follows describes a single T cell receptor (beta chain). Its specificity is not known. One end of the junction fails to match germline, which may point to a read error. The source of the sample is a study of glioma-infiltrating T cells. Study-level results: Non-neoplastic patients had below-expected tissue-blood divergence, while all gliomas exceeded expectation. Only very few CDR3 sequences appeared in both tissue and blood.

In germline, CDR1 is MNHEY, CDR2 SMNVEV (reference sequence). This CDR3 region has 16 residues. TCR alpha and beta CDR3 regions were amplified from RNA using iRepertoire nested multiplex PCR. TCRdb analysed the multiplex PCR reads with MiXCR anew, one entry per CDR3 protein. The sample lists about 93,000 distinct CDR3 sequences; 35% to 50% were seen once. The rearrangement links TRBV27 to TRBJ1-2; 12 nucleotides align to TRBD1. The sequence was collected from a human donor with low-grade glioma or glioblastoma, undergoing nonglioma brain surgery, or in good health (not recorded which). The specimen was glioma tissue, nonneoplastic brain tissue, or PBMCs (not recorded which). The CDR3 sequence is CASSEGTGGAYYGHTF. The CDR3 DNA reads TGTGCCAGCTCTGAGGGGACAGGGGGCGCGTACTATGGCCACACCTTC.